A single sample gave rise to the 20 T cell receptor beta chains below, sequenced in a study of shared clonotypes between healthy human individuals. Generated by immunoSEQ multiplex PCR, the TCRdb table keeps only in-frame clones and is missing some. Among about 450,000 clones listed, 79% were seen once. The source material was PBMCs. Every receptor here comes from a woman in her thirties or forties in good health. Some clones in this sample may be carry-over from other donors' samples.

CDR3 DNA sequence: TGTGCCAGCAGCCCCGCCGCAGCGGGAGGCACCGGGGAGCTGTTTTTT. Protein: CASSPAAAGGTGELFF. The gene calls are TRBV11-3 and TRBJ2-2, with 9 positions matching TRBD2. V shed 5 bases, J shed 4 bases, and the junction held 8 bases outside the gene matches. CDR1 and CDR2 from the germline V gene are SGHNT and YENEEA. The CDR3 totals 16 residues.

This rearrangement joins TRBV6-5 to TRBJ2-7; D not certain. CDR1 MNHEY and CDR2 SVGAGI come from the germline V gene. There are 11 residues in the CDR3. The ends were cut back, 10 bases at V and 2 bases at J, with 9 bases in the middle. The CDR3 reads CATTDTYEQYF. For the CDR3, the DNA is TGTGCCACTACCGACACCTACGAGCAGTACTTC.

The V and J genes are TRBV6-5 and TRBJ1-1, with D tentatively TRBD1 (5 bases). V was trimmed by 6 bases and J by 0 bases, leaving 14 bases between them. This CDR3 region has 15 residues. Germline V lookup: CDR1 MNHEY, CDR2 SVGAGI. The CDR3 DNA is TGTGCCAGCAGCCCCCCGGGACGGCTGAACACTGAAGCTTTCTTT. It codes for CASSPPGRLNTEAFF.

The chain uses TRBV5-8 and TRBJ2-1; the D is unclear. V lost 4 bases and J lost 0, with 8 bases in between. Germline V gene lookup returns CDR1 SGHTS and CDR2 YDEGEE. The CDR3 covers 14 residues. The CDR3 loop is CASSQGFSYNEQFF. In nucleotides, the CDR3 is TGTGCCAGCAGCCAAGGGTTCTCCTACAATGAGCAGTTCTTC. Full variable domain (outside the CDR3, taken from reference TRBV5-8 and TRBJ2-1): EAGVTQSPTHLIKTRGQQATLRCSPISGHTSVYWYQQALGLGLQFLLWYDEGEERNRGNFPPRFSGRQFPNYSSELNVNALELEDSALYLCASSQGFSYNEQFFGPGTRLTVL.

The V gene is TRBV7-9, the J gene TRBJ1-2; D is possibly TRBD1 (5 bases). The CDR3 runs to 14 residues. The V end lost 5 bases, the J end lost 8 bases, and 18 bases lay between the germline ends. Germline V gene data show CDR1 as SEHNR and CDR2 as FQNEAQ (reference sequence). The CDR3 bases are TGTGCCAGCAGCCCCCCGGGGTTCGGGGACGGCTACACCTTC. Its protein is CASSPPGFGDGYTF.

This clone showed up just once. The sample contains more than one DNA sequence encoding this CDR3. The chain carries TRBV7-2 and TRBJ2-7; TRBD1 agrees at 10 bases. With 5 bases clipped from V and 2 bases from J, the junction kept 3 bases outside the gene matches. CDR1 is SGHTA, CDR2 FQGNSA, per germline. The CDR3 runs to 14 residues. The CDR3 nucleotides are TGTGCCAGCAGCCCCGGGACAGGGGCCTACGAGCAGTACTTC. Residues: CASSPGTGAYEQYF.

V is TRBV13 and J is TRBJ2-7; 7 bases fit TRBD1. The germline V gene encodes CDR1 PRHDT and CDR2 FYEKMQ (reference sequence). This CDR3 is 15 amino acids long. Trimming at V came to 2 bases and at J to 3 bases, leaving 7 bases not matched to a gene. CDR3 in amino acids: CASSLMRQGHYEQYF. CDR3 DNA sequence: TGTGCCAGCAGCTTAATGCGACAGGGACACTACGAGCAGTACTTC.

As for this clone: Since a much larger clone is just one base distant, this may be a read error. Other DNA sequences from this sample encode an identical CDR3 as well. This chain links TRBV10-1 with TRBJ1-2; no clear D. Germline V lookup: CDR1 WNHNN, CDR2 SYGVQD (reference sequence). This CDR3 is 16 amino acids long. The CDR3 DNA reads as TGCGCCAGCAGTGAGTCGCGGGCAGAAACTAACTACGGCTACACCTTC. It is translated as CASSESRAETNYGYTF.

This clone was counted only a few times. This may come from a read error, since a much larger clone is one base off. The chain employs TRBV7-8 and TRBJ1-1; D gene unclear. Germline loops: CDR1 SGHVS, CDR2 FQNEAQ. This CDR3 is built from 13 residues. V shed 2 bases and J shed 1 base, with 5 bases lying between them. CDR3 region: CASSLTTNTEAFF. As DNA, the CDR3 is TGTGCCAGCAGCTTAACGACGAACACTGAAGCTTTCTTT.

The chain recombines TRBV4-3 with TRBJ2-7; D unclear. Trimming left V 0 bases short and J 7 bases short, with 19 bases between. Per germline, CDR1 LGHNA and CDR2 YSLEER. The CDR3 covers 16 residues. CDR3 in DNA: TGCGCCAGCAGCCAAGAAGTCCGGCTGTCCGGTGGTGAGCAGTACTTC. Amino acid sequence: CASSQEVRLSGGEQYF.

The chain links TRBV18 to TRBJ2-3, with 11 bases identical to TRBD2. V trimming: 0 bases; J trimming: 6 bases; junction bases outside the gene matches: 2. Germline V CDR1 and CDR2: KGHSH, LQKENI. CDR3 length: 15 amino acids. The CDR3 sequence: CASSPPSGRGDTQYF. CDR3 in DNA: TGTGCCAGCTCACCACCTAGCGGGAGGGGCGATACGCAGTATTTT.

This chain links TRBV28 with TRBJ1-3, with D perhaps matching TRBD1 (5 bases). V was trimmed by 3 bases and J by 0 bases, leaving 12 bases between them. Germline CDR1 is MDHEN and CDR2 is SYDVKM. The CDR3 has 16 amino acids. Here the CDR3 reads CASSFWSGGSGNTIYF. The CDR3 DNA is TGTGCCAGCAGTTTTTGGAGTGGGGGCTCTGGAAACACCATATATTTT.

This clone was detected a few times. The chain combines TRBV11-1 with TRBJ2-1; 8 nucleotides line up with TRBD2. The CDR3 contains 15 residues. With 4 bases clipped from V and 8 bases from J, the junction kept 10 bases outside the gene matches. Germline V gene lookup returns CDR1 SGHAT and CDR2 FQDESV (reference sequence). CDR3 nucleotides: TGTGCCAGCAGCTCAGGACTAGCCCTGGTGGATGAGCAGTTCTTC. Amino acids: CASSSGLALVDEQFF.

The rearrangement joins TRBV6-5 to TRBJ1-2; no definite D call. CDR1 MNHEY and CDR2 SVGAGI come from the germline V gene. V lost 5 bases to trimming and J lost 4 bases, with 11 bases between them. The CDR3 spans 13 residues. CDR3 coding DNA: TGTGCCAGCAGTCCCAGGCTCGTCTATGGCTACACCTTC. Amino acid sequence: CASSPRLVYGYTF.

The chain couples TRBV5-1 to TRBJ2-7; D assignment may be TRBD1 or TRBD2 (5 bases each). The CDR3 is 15 residues long. V was pared by 4 bases and J by 1 base, with 15 bases between. CDR1 and CDR2 from the germline V gene are SGHRS and YFSETQ. The CDR3 sequence: CASSVRDPQSYEQYF. CDR3 nucleotides: TGCGCCAGCAGCGTCCGGGACCCGCAATCCTACGAGCAGTACTTC.

For this clone: Other DNA sequences in the sample encode the same CDR3. This chain links TRBV28 with TRBJ2-1; either TRBD1 or TRBD2 may fit D (6 bases each). The CDR3 totals 14 residues. V lost 4 bases and J lost 4, with 11 bases in between. In germline, CDR1 is MDHEN, CDR2 SYDVKM. In nucleotides, the CDR3 is TGTGCCAGCAGTTCCCGGAGGGGGTACAATGAGCAGTTCTTC. Protein: CASSSRRGYNEQFF.

V gene TRBV29-1 combines with J gene TRBJ1-1; D may be TRBD1 (5 bases). This CDR3 comprises 14 residues. Trimming shortened V by 4 bases and J by 3 bases, and 15 bases separated the two germline ends. The germline gives CDR1 SQVTM, CDR2 ANQGSEA. CDR3 protein: CSVVGGRSYTEAFF. CDR3 coding DNA: TGCAGCGTTGTGGGGGGAAGAAGCTACACTGAAGCTTTCTTT.

This chain uses TRBV19 with TRBJ1-3, with D perhaps TRBD1 (6 bases). In germline, CDR1 is LNHDA, CDR2 SQIVND (reference sequence). The V and J ends lost 4 bases and 2 bases respectively, with 12 bases between them. This CDR3 comprises 15 residues. CDR3 in DNA: TGTGCCAGTAGTAACCGGGGGCTAGCTGGAAACACCATATATTTT. Amino acids: CASSNRGLAGNTIYF.

This clone occurred a few times. The CDR3 loop reads CASTRNTEAFF. Here the CDR3 DNA reads TGTGCCAGCACCCGGAACACTGAAGCTTTCTTT. The V and J genes are TRBV6-5 and TRBJ1-1; D is unresolved. This CDR3 region has 11 residues. The V and J ends lost 7 bases and 1 base respectively, with 4 bases between them. In germline, CDR1 is MNHEY, CDR2 SVGAGI.

This chain uses TRBV28 with TRBJ1-2, with TRBD1 as a possible D gene (6 bases). Germline values: CDR1 MDHEN, CDR2 SYDVKM. The CDR3 covers 16 residues. Trimming stripped 8 bases from V and 6 bases from J, with 25 bases between. CDR3 DNA: TGTGCCAGCCGAATGCCGACAGGAACCCTACTACATGGCTACACCTTC. Its translation: CASRMPTGTLLHGYTF.